This note documents a single T cell receptor beta chain sequence. As yet, its antigen is unknown. At one end the junction does not follow the germline gene, possibly because of a read error. The entry originates in a study of cytomegalovirus exposure and HLA in healthy donors. Findings and limits, study-wide: TCR beta sequences reportedly predicted the HLA-A and HLA-B alleles of most subjects accurately.

Primers included in the PCR were 60 Vbeta and 13 Jbeta primers. Measured with immunoSEQ multiplex PCR; TCRdb has only the in-frame clones, and not every one. This sample has some 110,000 clones; roughly three quarters occur once, and the top ten carry approximately 1.7%. This receptor was identified in a woman in her thirties or forties in good health and CMV-seronegative. Input material: PBMCs.

In DNA form, the CDR3 reads TGTTCCAGCAGCTTAGGGGGCAGGGCAGAAGAGACCCAGTACTTC. Translation: CSSSLGGRAEETQYF. The chain links TRBV7-9 to TRBJ2-5; 7 bases map to TRBD1. This CDR3 contains 15 residues. From germline, CDR1 is SEHNR and CDR2 FQNEAQ (reference sequence).